What follows are 6 T cell receptor beta chains derived from one specimen sequenced in a study of T cells in Graves' hyperthyroidism and ophthalmopathy. Researchers amplified the TCR beta CDR3 regions from RNA transcripts. The study used the HTBI primer set for a first-round RT-PCR of the TCR CDR3. TCRdb called the multiplex PCR reads again in MiXCR, with one record for every CDR3 protein. The sample includes under 350,000 distinct CDR3 sequences, around a sixth of them seen just once. Sequenced input: blood. Receptors were obtained from a woman between 45 and 65 years old with Graves' hyperthyroidism.

This clonotype was recorded a few times. A read error is likely, as this CDR3 ends without the conserved phenylalanine or tryptophan. The CDR3 protein is CASSRWTVSSYNEQFL. The CDR3 DNA sequence: TGTGCCAGCAGCCGTTGGACAGTGAGCTCCTACAATGAGCAGTTCCTC. The V gene is TRBV3-1, the J gene TRBJ2-1, with D possibly being TRBD1 (6 bases). Trimming stripped 4 bases from V and 0 bases from J, with 13 bases between. CDR1 is LGHDT, CDR2 YNNKEL, per germline (reference sequence). CDR3 size: 16 residues.

This clonotype was seen ten or more times. The chain uses TRBV30 and TRBJ1-2; 11 nucleotides align to TRBD1. The CDR3 has 15 residues. V dropped 1 base and J dropped 4; count of bases not matched to a gene: 5. Germline V gene sequence: CDR1 GTSNPN, CDR2 SVGIG (reference sequence). The CDR3 is CAWSDGTGGLYGYTF. The CDR3 bases are TGTGCCTGGAGTGACGGGACAGGGGGACTCTATGGCTACACCTTC.

This clonotype was seen only a few times. The chain carries TRBV6-1 and TRBJ2-2, with a tentative D call TRBD1 (6 bases). The germline gives CDR1 MNHNS, CDR2 SASEGT. This CDR3 has 13 residues. V lost 7 bases and J 7 bases, leaving 13 bases between the germline ends. The CDR3 DNA follows: TGTGCCAGCACGGCAGGGGATGGCGGGGAGCTGTTTTTT. It encodes CASTAGDGGELFF.

J is TRBJ1-3 and V is TRBV4-1, with D perhaps matching TRBD1 (6 bases). The CDR3 covers 15 residues. The ends were cut back, 1 base at V and 0 bases at J, with 7 bases in the middle. Germline CDR1 reads MGHRA; CDR2 reads YSYEKL. The CDR3 reads CASSQVGASGNTIYF. The CDR3 bases are TGCGCCAGCAGCCAAGTGGGGGCCTCTGGAAACACCATATATTTT.

The genes are TRBV6-2 or TRBV6-3 and TRBJ2-3; perhaps TRBD2 as D (5 bases). This CDR3 is 21 amino acids long. Trimming took off 0 bases at V and 1 base at J, with 26 bases between the two ends. CDR1 is MNHEY and CDR2 is SVGEGT in the germline V gene. The CDR3 DNA reads TGTGCCAGCAGTTACTCGGCCCACCCAGCCGGGGTCAAGGGCCGCACAGATACGCAGTATTTT. Amino acids: CASSYSAHPAGVKGRTDTQYF.

This clonotype has a handful of counts. J is TRBJ1-3 and V is TRBV6-1; the D is unclear. CDR3 size: 13 residues. The V gene lost 7 bases and the J gene lost 4 bases, with 11 bases spanning the gap. Germline-derived CDR1 and CDR2 are MNHNS and SASEGT. The CDR3 sequence: CASTIGVGNTIYF. The CDR3 DNA reads as TGTGCCAGCACCATCGGGGTGGGAAACACCATATATTTT.